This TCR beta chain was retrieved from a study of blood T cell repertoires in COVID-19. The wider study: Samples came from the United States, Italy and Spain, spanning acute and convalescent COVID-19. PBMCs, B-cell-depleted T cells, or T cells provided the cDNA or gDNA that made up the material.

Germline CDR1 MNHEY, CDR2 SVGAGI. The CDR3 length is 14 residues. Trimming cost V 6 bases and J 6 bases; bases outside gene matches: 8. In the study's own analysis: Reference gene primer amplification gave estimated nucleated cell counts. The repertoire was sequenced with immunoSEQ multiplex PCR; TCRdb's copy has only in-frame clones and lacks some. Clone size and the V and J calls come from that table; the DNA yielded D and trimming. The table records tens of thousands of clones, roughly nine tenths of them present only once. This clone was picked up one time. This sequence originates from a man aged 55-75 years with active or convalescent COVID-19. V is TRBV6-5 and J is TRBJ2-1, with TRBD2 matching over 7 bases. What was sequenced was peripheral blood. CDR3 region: CASRPGPGGNEQFF. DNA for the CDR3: TGTGCCAGCAGGCCCGGCCCGGGGGGCAATGAGCAGTTCTTC.